This TCR beta chain stems from a study of blood T cell repertoires in COVID-19. Losses at the gene ends were 1 base for V and 6 bases for J; bases not matched to a gene: 6. The CDR3 runs to 15 residues. The germline V gene encodes CDR1 LNHDA and CDR2 SQIVND (reference sequence). The protocol was immunoSEQ multiplex PCR, while the TCRdb copy is restricted to in-frame clones and leaves out a portion. The sample contains roughly 68,000 clones, around 82% of which appear only once. This clonotype originated in a man aged 45-65 years with active COVID-19. Sequenced sample: peripheral blood. This chain joins TRBV19 and TRBJ1-5, with 7 positions matching TRBD1. The CDR3 bases are TGTGCCAGTAGTATAGCCTCGACAGGGCGTCAGCCCCAGCATTTT. Translation gives CASSIASTGRQPQHF.